This TCR beta chain is drawn from a study of cytomegalovirus exposure and HLA in healthy donors. Broader study findings: Several of the most significant clusters appeared, in a later analysis, to be linked to common viral pathogens. HLA restriction was apparent for most CMV-associated TCR beta chains in a later analysis. CMV serostatus was the sole immune exposure data available. It was in a later analysis that TCR association rates were seen to vary by HLA locus, highest for DRB1 and lowest for HLA-C.

The CDR3 extends over 12 amino acids. Germline values: CDR1 SEHNR, CDR2 FQNEAQ (reference sequence). With 8 bases clipped from V and 8 bases from J, the junction kept 5 bases outside the gene matches. As to this clone: The antigen is not known.

13 Jbeta primers and 60 Vbeta primers were used for the PCR. Clones were read by immunoSEQ multiplex PCR, and TCRdb kept only the in-frame ones, dropping some. The data show 55,000 to 90,000 clones, with 70% to 80% seen just once and around 6% held by the top ten. The rearrangement links TRBV7-9 to TRBJ1-4; 7 bases are shared with TRBD1. The sequenced material came from PBMCs. The sequence was obtained from a man over 45 in good health and CMV-seronegative. The CDR3 protein is CASGNRGEKLFF. The CDR3 region has the DNA TGTGCCAGCGGCAACAGGGGCGAAAAACTGTTTTTT. The full variable domain, with the rest looked up from reference TRBV7-9 and TRBJ1-4, is DTGVSQNPRHKITKRGQNVTFRCDPISEHNRLYWYRQTLGQGPEFLTYFQNEAQLEKSRLLSDRFSAERPKGSFSTLEIQRTEQGDSAMYLCASGNRGEKLFFGSGTQLSVL.